The clone carrying this TCR beta chain was detected only a few times. These data come from a study of patients and donors after allogeneic stem cell transplantation. TCRdb re-called the RT-PCR reads with MiXCR, one entry per CDR3 protein. The sample has about a million distinct CDR3 sequences; about a sixth are singletons. Germline V gene sequence: CDR1 ENHRY, CDR2 SYGVKD. V was clipped by 6 bases and J by 1 base, with 14 bases between them. The CDR3 extends over 15 amino acids. This chain joins TRBV10-3 and TRBJ2-3, with a tentative D call TRBD2 (6 bases). The TCR sequence derives from a human donor who was either an allogeneic HSCT recipient or a stem cell or donor lymphocyte infusion donor (not recorded which). It is not recorded whose cells these are; they may come from a transplant donor. The sequenced material came from blood, either unsorted or a sorted T cell fraction (not recorded which). The CDR3 here is CAIRGLGGRTDTQYF. CDR3 bases: TGTGCCATCAGGGGACTGGGCGGCCGCACAGATACGCAGTATTTT.